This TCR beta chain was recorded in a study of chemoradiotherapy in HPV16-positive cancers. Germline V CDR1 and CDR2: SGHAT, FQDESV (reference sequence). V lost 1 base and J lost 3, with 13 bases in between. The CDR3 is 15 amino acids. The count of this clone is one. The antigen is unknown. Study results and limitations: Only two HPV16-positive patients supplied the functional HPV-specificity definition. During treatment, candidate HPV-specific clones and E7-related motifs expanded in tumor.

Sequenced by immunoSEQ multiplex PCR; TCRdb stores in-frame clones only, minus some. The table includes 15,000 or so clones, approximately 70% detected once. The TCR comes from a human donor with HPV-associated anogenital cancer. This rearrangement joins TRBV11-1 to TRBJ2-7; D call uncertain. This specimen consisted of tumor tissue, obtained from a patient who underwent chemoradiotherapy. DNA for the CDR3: TGTGCCAGCAGCTTAGTTGGCAGTGTGGGCTACGAGCAGTACTTC. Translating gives CASSLVGSVGYEQYF.